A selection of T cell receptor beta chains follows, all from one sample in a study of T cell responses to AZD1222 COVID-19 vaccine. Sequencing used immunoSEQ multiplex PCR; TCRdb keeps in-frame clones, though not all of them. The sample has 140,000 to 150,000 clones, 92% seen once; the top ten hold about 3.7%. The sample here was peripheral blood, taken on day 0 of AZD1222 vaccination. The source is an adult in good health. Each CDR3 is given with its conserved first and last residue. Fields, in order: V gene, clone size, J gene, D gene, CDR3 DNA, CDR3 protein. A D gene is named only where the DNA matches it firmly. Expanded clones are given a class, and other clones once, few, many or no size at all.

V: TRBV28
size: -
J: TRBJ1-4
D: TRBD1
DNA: TGTGCCAGCGCCCTGGTGGGGACAGGGGGACCTAATGAAAAACTGTTTTTT
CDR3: CASALVGTGGPNEKLFF

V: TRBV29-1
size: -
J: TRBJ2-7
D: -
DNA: TGCAGCGCAGCAGGGGGGCGGGCGAACGAGCAGTACTTC
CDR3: CSAAGGRANEQYF

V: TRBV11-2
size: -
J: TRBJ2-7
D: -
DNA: TGTGCCAGCAGAGGTGGTGTCAAGTACGAGCAGTACTTC
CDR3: CASRGGVKYEQYF

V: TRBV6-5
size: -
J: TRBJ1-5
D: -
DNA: TGTGCCAGCAGCACAGGCGCGTTAGGCAATCAGCCCCAGCATTTT
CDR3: CASSTGALGNQPQHF

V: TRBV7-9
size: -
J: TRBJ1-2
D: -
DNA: TGTGCCAGCAGCCCCGGACCCTATGGCTACACCTTC
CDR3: CASSPGPYGYTF

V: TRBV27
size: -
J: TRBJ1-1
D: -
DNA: TGTGCCAGCAGCCTTACACTGAACACTGAAGCTTTCTTT
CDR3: CASSLTLNTEAFF

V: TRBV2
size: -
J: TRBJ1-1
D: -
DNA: TGTGCCAGCGGCCGGTTTGGGGCTGAAGCTTTCTTT
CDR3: CASGRFGAEAFF

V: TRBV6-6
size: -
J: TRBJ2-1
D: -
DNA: TGTGCCAGCAGTTACGGAGCGAATGAGCAGTTCTTC
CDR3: CASSYGANEQFF

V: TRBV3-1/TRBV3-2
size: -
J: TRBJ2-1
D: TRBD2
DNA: TGTGCCAGCAGCGATACTGGACTAGCGGGGCCCTACAATGAGCAGTTCTTC
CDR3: CASSDTGLAGPYNEQFF

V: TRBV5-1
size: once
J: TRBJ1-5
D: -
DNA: TGCGCCAGCAGCTTGGAGACAGGCTTAAATCAGCCCCAGCATTTT
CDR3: CASSLETGLNQPQHF

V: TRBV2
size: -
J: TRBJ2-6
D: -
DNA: TGTGCCAGCAGTGAAGAGGGACCCCGCTCTGGGGCCAACGTCCTGACTTTC
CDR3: CASSEEGPRSGANVLTF

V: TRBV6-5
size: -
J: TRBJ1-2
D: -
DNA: TGTGCCAGCGAGGGGCTCTTTGGAGGCTACACCTTC
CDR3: CASEGLFGGYTF

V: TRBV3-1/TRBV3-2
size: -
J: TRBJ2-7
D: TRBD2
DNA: TGTGCCAGCAGCCCGACTAGCGGGAGTTTCTACGAGCAGTACTTC
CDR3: CASSPTSGSFYEQYF

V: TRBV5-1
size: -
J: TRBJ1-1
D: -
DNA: TGCGCCAGCAGCCTGAGCACGTACATGAACACTGAAGCTTTCTTT
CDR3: CASSLSTYMNTEAFF